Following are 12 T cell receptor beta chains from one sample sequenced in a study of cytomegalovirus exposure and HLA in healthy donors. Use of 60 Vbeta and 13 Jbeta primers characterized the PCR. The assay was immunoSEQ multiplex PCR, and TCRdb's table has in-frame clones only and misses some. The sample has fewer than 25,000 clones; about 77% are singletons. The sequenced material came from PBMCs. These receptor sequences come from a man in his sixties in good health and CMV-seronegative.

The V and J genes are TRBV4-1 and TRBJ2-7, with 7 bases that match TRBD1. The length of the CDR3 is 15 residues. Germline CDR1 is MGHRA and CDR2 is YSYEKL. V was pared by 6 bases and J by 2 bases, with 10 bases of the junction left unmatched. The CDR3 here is CASRGDREKAYEQYF. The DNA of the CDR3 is TGCGCCAGCAGGGGAGACAGGGAGAAGGCCTACGAGCAGTACTTC.

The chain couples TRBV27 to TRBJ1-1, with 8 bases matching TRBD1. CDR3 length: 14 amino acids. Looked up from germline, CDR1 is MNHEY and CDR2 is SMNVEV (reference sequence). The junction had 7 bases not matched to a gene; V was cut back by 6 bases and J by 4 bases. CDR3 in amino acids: CASSRGQGTTEAFF. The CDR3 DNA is TGTGCCAGCAGCAGAGGACAGGGAACCACTGAAGCTTTCTTT.

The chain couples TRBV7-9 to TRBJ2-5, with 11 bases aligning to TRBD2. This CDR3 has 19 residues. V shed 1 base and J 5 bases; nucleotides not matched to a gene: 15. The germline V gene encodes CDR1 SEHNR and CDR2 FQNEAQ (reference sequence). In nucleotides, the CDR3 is TGTGCCAGCAGCTTAGGGAGGATTAGCGGGAGGGCCGAGGCTGAGACCCAGTACTTC. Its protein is CASSLGRISGRAEAETQYF. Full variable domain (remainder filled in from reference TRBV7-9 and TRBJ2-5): DTGVSQNPRHKITKRGQNVTFRCDPISEHNRLYWYRQTLGQGPEFLTYFQNEAQLEKSRLLSDRFSAERPKGSFSTLEIQRTEQGDSAMYLCASSLGRISGRAEAETQYFGPGTRLLVL.

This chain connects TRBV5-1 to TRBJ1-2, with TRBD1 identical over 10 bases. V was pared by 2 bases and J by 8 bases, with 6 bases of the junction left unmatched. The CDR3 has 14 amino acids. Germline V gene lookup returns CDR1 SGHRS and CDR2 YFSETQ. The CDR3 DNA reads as TGCGCCAGCAGCTTCCGGGACAGGGGACGAGGCTACACCTTC. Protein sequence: CASSFRDRGRGYTF.

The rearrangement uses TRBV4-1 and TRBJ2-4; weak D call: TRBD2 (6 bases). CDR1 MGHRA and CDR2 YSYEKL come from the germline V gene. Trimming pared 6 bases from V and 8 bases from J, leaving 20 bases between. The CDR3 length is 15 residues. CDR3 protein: CASSLLAGGGDIQYF. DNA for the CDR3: TGCGCCAGCAGTCTACTAGCCGGGGGTGGGGACATTCAGTACTTC.

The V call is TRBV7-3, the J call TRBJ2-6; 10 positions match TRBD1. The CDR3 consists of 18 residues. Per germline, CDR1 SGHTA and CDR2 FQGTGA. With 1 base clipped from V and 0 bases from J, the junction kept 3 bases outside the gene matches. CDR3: CASSLMGQGSSGANVLTF. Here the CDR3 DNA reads TGTGCCAGCAGCTTAATGGGACAGGGGAGCTCTGGGGCCAACGTCCTGACTTTC.

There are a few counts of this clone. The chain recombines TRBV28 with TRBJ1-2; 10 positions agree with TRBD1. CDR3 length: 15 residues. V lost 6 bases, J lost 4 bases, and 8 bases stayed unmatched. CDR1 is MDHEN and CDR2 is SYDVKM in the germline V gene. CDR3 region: CASSSGQGTFYGYTF. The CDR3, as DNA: TGTGCCAGCAGCTCGGGACAGGGGACATTCTATGGCTACACCTTC.

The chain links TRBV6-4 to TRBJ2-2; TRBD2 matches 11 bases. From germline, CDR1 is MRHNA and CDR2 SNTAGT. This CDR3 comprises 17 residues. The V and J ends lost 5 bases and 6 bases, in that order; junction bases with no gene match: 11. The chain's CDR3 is CASSLTSGAAGPGELFF. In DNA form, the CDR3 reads TGTGCCAGCAGTTTGACTAGCGGGGCAGCCGGCCCCGGGGAGCTGTTTTTT.

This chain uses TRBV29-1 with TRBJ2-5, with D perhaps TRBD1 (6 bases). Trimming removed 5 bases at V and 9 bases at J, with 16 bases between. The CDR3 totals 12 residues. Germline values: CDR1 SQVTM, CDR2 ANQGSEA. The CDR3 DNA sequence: TGCAGCGTTCCAACAGGGAGTGGGGCCCAGTACTTC. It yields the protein CSVPTGSGAQYF.

The CDR3 bases are TGTGCCAGCAGTGAAACAGGCACAGATACGCAGTATTTT. Encoded protein: CASSETGTDTQYF. This rearrangement joins TRBV2 to TRBJ2-3; no clear D gene. V lost 2 bases, J lost 1 base, and 4 bases lay in between. The germline V gene encodes CDR1 SNHLY and CDR2 FYNNEI. The CDR3 has 13 residues.

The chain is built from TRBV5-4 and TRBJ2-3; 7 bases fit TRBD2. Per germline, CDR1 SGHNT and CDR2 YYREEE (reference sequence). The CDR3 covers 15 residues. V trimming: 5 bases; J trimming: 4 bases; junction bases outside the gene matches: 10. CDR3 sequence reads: CASRIWGGGADTQYF. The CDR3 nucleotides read TGTGCCAGCAGGATCTGGGGGGGAGGGGCAGATACGCAGTATTTT.

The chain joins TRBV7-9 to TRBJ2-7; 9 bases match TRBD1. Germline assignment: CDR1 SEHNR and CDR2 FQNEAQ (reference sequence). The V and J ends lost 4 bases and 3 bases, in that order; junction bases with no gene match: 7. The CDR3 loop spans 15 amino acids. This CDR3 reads CASSSDRGLNYEQYF. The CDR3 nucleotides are TGTGCCAGCAGCTCGGACAGGGGACTCAACTACGAGCAGTACTTC.